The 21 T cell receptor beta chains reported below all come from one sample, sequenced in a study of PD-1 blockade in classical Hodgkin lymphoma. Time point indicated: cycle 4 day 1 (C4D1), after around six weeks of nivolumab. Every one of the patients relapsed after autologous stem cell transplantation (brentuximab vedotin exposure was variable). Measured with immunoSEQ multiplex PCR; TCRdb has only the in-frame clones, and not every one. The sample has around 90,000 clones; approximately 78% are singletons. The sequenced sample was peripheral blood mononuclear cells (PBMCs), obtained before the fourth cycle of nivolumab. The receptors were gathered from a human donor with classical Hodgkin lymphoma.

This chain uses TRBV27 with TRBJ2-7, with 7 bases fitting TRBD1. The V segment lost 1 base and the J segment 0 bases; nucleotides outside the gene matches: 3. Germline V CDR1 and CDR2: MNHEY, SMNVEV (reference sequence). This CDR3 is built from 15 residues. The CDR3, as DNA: TGTGCCAGCAGTTTATACCCAGGGGGCTCCTACGAGCAGTACTTC. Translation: CASSLYPGGSYEQYF.

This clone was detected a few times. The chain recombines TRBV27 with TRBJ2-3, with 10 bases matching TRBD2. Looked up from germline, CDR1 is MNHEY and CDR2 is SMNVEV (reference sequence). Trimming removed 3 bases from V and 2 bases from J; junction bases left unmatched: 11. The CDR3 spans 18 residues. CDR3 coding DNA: TGTGCCAGCAGTTTCTTCCGGGGACTAGCGTCCACCACAGATACGCAGTATTTT. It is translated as CASSFFRGLASTTDTQYF.

The CDR3 protein is CASSLLNVNTEAFF. CDR3 nucleotide sequence: TGCGCCAGCAGCTTGTTGAATGTGAACACTGAAGCTTTCTTT. This chain links TRBV5-1 with TRBJ1-1; D remains ambiguous. The CDR3 spans 14 residues. V was trimmed by 1 base and J by 0 bases, leaving 7 bases between them. Per germline, CDR1 SGHRS and CDR2 YFSETQ.

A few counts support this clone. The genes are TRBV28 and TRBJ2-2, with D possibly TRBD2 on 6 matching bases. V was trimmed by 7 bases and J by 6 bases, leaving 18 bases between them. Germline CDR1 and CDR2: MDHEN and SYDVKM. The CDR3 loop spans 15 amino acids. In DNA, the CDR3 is TGTGCCAGCAAAATACTGCCGGGAGTCGCCGGGGAGCTGTTTTTT. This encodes CASKILPGVAGELFF.

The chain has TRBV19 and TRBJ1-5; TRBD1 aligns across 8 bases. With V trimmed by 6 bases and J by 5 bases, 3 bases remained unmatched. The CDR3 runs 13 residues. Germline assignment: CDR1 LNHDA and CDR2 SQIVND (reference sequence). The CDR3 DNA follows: TGTGCCAGTAGCGTCAGGGGGCATCAGCCCCAGCATTTT. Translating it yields CASSVRGHQPQHF.

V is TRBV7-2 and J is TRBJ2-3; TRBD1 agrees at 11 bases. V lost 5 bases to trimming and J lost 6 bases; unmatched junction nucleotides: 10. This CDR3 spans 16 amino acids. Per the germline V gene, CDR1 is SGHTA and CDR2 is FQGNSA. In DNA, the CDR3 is TGTGCCAGCAGCACCCGGGACAGGGGGTCCGGGGATACGCAGTATTTT. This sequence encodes CASSTRDRGSGDTQYF.

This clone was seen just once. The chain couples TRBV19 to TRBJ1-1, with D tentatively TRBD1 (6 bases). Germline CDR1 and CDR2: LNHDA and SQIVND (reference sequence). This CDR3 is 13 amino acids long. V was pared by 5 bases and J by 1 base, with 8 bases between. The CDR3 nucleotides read TGTGCCAGTAGTGACAGGTGGAACACTGAAGCTTTCTTT. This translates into CASSDRWNTEAFF.

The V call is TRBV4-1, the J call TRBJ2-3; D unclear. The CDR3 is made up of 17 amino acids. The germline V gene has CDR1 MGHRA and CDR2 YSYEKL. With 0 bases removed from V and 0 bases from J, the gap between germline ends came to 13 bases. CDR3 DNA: TGCGCCAGCAGCCAAGATCGGAGACTGGCTAGCACAGATACGCAGTATTTT. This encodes CASSQDRRLASTDTQYF.

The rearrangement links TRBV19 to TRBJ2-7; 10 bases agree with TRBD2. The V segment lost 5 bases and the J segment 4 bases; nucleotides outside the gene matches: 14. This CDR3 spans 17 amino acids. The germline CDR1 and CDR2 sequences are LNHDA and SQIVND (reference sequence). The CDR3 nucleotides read TGTGCCAGTAGTGAAAGCCTTACTAGCGGGGCCCCATACGAGCAGTACTTC. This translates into CASSESLTSGAPYEQYF.

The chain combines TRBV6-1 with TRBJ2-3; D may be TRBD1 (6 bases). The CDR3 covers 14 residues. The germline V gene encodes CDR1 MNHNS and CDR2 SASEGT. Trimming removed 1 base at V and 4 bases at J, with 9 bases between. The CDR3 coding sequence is TGTGCCAGCAGTGAAGAGGCAGGGGCAGATACGCAGTATTTT. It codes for CASSEEAGADTQYF.

CDR3 in DNA: TGTGCCAGCTCACCAATGACGGGCTCCTACAATGAGCAGTTCTTC. It translates to CASSPMTGSYNEQFF. V is TRBV18 and J is TRBJ2-1; no clear D. CDR1 and CDR2 (germline): KGHSH, LQKENI. Trimming took off 2 bases at V and 0 bases at J, with 8 bases between the two ends. This CDR3 has 15 residues. Full variable domain (missing parts from reference TRBV18 and TRBJ2-1): NAGVMQNPRHLVRRRGQEARLRCSPMKGHSHVYWYRQLPEEGLKFMVYLQKENIIDESGMPKERFSAEFPKEGPSILRIQQVVRGDSAAYFCASSPMTGSYNEQFFGPGTRLTVL.

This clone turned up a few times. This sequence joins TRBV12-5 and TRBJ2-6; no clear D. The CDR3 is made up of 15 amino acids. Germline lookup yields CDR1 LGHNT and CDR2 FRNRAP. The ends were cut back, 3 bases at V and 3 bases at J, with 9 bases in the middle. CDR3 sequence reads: CASGFGVNGANVLTF. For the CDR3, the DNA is TGTGCTAGTGGTTTTGGGGTAAATGGGGCCAACGTCCTGACTTTC.

In DNA, the CDR3 is TGTGCCAGCAGCTTAGTGGGGGTCGGAACAGATACGCAGTATTTT. Its protein product is CASSLVGVGTDTQYF. This chain uses TRBV7-6 with TRBJ2-3, with D tentatively TRBD1 or TRBD2 (5 bases each). Germline assignment: CDR1 SGHVS and CDR2 FNYEAQ. This CDR3 has 15 amino acids. V dropped 1 base and J dropped 3 bases, with 11 bases sitting between them.

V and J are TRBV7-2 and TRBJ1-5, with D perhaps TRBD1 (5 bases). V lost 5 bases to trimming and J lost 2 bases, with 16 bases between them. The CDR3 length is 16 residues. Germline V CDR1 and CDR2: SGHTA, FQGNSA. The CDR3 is CASSVRDPRGNQPQHF. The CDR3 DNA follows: TGTGCCAGCAGCGTCCGGGACCCGAGGGGCAATCAGCCCCAGCATTTT.

The CDR3 nucleotides are TGTGCCAGCAGTGAAGCGTTGGGGGTCCGGGCAGATACGCAGTATTTT. It is translated as CASSEALGVRADTQYF. The gene calls are TRBV6-1 and TRBJ2-3; D possibly uses TRBD1 or TRBD2 (5 bases each). In germline, CDR1 is MNHNS, CDR2 SASEGT. The V end lost 0 bases, the J end lost 4 bases, and 14 bases lay between the germline ends. The CDR3 covers 16 residues.

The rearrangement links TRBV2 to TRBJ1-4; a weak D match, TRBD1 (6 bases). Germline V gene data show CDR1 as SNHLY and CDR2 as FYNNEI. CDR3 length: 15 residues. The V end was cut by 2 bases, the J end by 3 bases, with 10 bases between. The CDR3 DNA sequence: TGTGCCAGCAGTGAATCAGGGGAGGCTAATGAAAAACTGTTTTTT. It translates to CASSESGEANEKLFF.

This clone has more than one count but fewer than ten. This CDR3 reads CAISDGLHYGYTF. For the CDR3, the DNA is TGTGCCATCAGTGATGGGCTTCACTATGGCTACACCTTC. The chain couples TRBV10-3 to TRBJ1-2; no firm D call. Germline V gives CDR1 ENHRY, CDR2 SYGVKD. This CDR3 is 13 amino acids long. Trimming took 3 bases from V and 3 from J, leaving 8 bases between them.

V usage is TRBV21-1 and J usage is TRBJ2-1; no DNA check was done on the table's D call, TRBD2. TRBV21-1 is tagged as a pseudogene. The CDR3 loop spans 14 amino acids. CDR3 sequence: CASSKVSGLGMQFF. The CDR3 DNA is TGTGCCAGCAGCAAAGTTTCGGGACTGGGCATGCAGTTCTTC.

CDR3 DNA sequence: TGTGCCAGCAGTTTATTACCCCGGGACATTAGCACCCGTATCCAGCCCCAGCATTTT. This encodes CASSLLPRDISTRIQPQHF. The V gene is TRBV28, the J gene TRBJ1-5; D might be TRBD1 (6 bases). CDR1 MDHEN and CDR2 SYDVKM come from the germline V gene. V lost 1 base and J lost 7, with 26 bases in between. This CDR3 has 19 amino acids.

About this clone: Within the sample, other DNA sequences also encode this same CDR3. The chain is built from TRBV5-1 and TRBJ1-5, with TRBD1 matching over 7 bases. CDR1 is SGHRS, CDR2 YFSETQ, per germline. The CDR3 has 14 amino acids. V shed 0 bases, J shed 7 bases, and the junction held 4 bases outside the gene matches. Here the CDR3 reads CASSLGQGGQPQHF. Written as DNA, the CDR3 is TGCGCCAGCAGCTTGGGACAGGGAGGACAGCCCCAGCATTTT.

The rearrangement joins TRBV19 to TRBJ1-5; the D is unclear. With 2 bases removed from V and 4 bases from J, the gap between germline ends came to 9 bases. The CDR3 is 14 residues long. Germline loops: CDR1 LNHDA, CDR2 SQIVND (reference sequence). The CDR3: CASSIPLGNQPQHF. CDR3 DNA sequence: TGTGCCAGTAGTATACCCTTAGGGAATCAGCCCCAGCATTTT.